The clone carrying this T cell receptor (beta chain) appeared a few times. Its target is not known. PCR was performed a second time for about 7 to 12 cycles using a sample-barcoded 5' primer and a J-beta primer mix. There were at least 2.5 million CDR3-containing paired-end reads obtained from each sample. Each CDR3 protein is one row after TCRdb ran MiXCR on the 5' RACE reads. The table records some 1,000,000 distinct CDR3 sequences, around 27% of them present only once. CDR1 is MNHEY and CDR2 is SVGEGT in the germline V gene. The CDR3 contains 16 residues. The V gene end was trimmed by 6 bases and the J gene end by 0 bases; junction bases not matched to a gene: 4. This record comes from a study of blood T cells in healthy people across ages. Study-wide points: With donor CMV status unknown, expanded clonotype changes were possibly confounded.

Donor samples were obtained from healthy Caucasian individuals from Russia, aged 6 to 90. This same sample was also taken into another study, of T cells of mothers and their children.

Sequenced: blood. V gene TRBV6-2 or TRBV6-3 combines with J gene TRBJ2-6; 8 positions match TRBD1. The TCR comes from a girl aged 2 to 9 in good health. CDR3 coding DNA: TGTGCCAGCAGCAGGACAGGGCACTCTGGGGCCAACGTCCTGACTTTC. Translating gives CASSRTGHSGANVLTF.